This T cell receptor (beta chain) derives from a study of T cells after yellow fever vaccination. This clonotype was counted at least ten times. Its cognate antigen is unknown. By 5'RACE template switching, TCR cDNA was produced, with a universal primer site and UMIs added in the process. From the 5' RACE reads, TCRdb called clonotypes with MiXCR, one entry per CDR3 protein. The table lists about 250,000 distinct CDR3 sequences, approximately 3.8% of them singletons. Germline V gene sequence: CDR1 SGHTA, CDR2 FQGNSA. V lost 5 bases and J lost 4; bases outside the gene matches: 13. CDR3 size: 17 residues. Study-wide findings and caveats: Weaker overall was a secondary response that nonetheless peaked faster, on day 5 versus 15.

The material sequenced was PBMCs, taken 15 days after the yellow fever booster vaccination. This TCR was recovered from a man aged 18 to 30 who received the YFV17D yellow fever vaccine. This chain links TRBV7-2 with TRBJ2-2; 7 bases align to TRBD2. CDR3 loop: CASSPNPSGTFTGELFF. The CDR3 DNA sequence: TGTGCCAGCAGCCCGAATCCTAGCGGAACGTTCACCGGGGAGCTGTTTTTT.